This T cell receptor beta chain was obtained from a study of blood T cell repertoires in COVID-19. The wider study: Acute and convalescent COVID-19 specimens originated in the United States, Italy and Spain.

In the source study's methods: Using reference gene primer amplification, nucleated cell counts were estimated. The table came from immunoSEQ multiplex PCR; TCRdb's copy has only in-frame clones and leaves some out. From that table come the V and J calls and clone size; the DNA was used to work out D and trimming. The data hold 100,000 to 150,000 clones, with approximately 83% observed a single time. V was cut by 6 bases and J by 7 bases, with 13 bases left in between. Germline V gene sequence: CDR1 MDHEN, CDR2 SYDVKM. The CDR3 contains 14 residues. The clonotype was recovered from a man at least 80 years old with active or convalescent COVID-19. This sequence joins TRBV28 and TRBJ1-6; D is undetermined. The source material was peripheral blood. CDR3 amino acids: CASRPETANSPLHF. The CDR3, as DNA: TGTGCCAGCAGACCGGAGACGGCCAATTCACCCCTCCACTTT.